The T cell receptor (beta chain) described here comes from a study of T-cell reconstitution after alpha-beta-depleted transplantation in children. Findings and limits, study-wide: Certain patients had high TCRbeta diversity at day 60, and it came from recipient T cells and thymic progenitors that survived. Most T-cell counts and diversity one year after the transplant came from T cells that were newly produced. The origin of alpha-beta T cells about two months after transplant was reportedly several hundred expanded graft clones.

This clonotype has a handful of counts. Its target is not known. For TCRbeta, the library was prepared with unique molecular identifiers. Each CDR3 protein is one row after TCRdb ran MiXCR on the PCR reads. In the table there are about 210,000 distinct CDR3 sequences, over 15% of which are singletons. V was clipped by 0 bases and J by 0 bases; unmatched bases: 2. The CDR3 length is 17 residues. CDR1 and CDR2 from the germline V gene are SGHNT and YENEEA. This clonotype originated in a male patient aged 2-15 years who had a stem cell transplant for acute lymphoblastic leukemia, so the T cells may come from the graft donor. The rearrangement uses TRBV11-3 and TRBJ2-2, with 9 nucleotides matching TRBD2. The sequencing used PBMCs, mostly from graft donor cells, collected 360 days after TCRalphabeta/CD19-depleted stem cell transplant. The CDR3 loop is CASSLEAGGPNTGELFF. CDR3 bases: TGTGCCAGCAGCTTAGAAGCGGGGGGCCCGAACACCGGGGAGCTGTTTTTT.